This TCR beta chain was recorded in a study of T cells in Graves' hyperthyroidism and ophthalmopathy. The wider study: Peripheral blood was taken when the disease was first diagnosed, before any treatment began.

Amplified regions were TCR beta CDR3 sequences from RNA transcripts. First-round RT-PCR targeting the TCR CDR3 was performed with the HTBI primer set. TCRdb called the multiplex PCR reads again in MiXCR, with one record for every CDR3 protein. This table has around 500,000 distinct CDR3 sequences, 13% to 15% appearing once. This clonotype was observed many times. From germline, CDR1 is MNHEY and CDR2 SMNVEV (reference sequence). Trimming cost V 1 base and J 3 bases, with 6 bases left between them. There are 14 residues in the CDR3. In patients aged 18 to 65, hyperthyroidism was newly diagnosed, with duration under 2 months.

The specimen was blood. This TCR came from a middle-aged woman with Graves' hyperthyroidism. The chain employs TRBV27 and TRBJ1-4; no clear D gene. The CDR3 nucleotides are TGTGCCAGCAGTTTATTGACGGCTAATGAAAAACTGTTTTTT. This codes for CASSLLTANEKLFF. Full variable domain (missing parts from reference TRBV27 and TRBJ1-4): EAQVTQNPRYLITVTGKKLTVTCSQNMNHEYMSWYRQDPGLGLRQIYYSMNVEVTDKGDVPEGYKVSRKEKRNFPLILESPSPNQTSLYFCASSLLTANEKLFFGSGTQLSVL.